A single sample is the source of the 15 T cell receptor beta chains below, sequenced in a study of blood T cell repertoires in COVID-19. Profiling relied on immunoSEQ multiplex PCR, and the TCRdb table lists in-frame clones only, not all of them. The sample includes about 54,000 clones, roughly 87% of them seen just once. Sample: peripheral blood. These receptors all come from a man aged 50-59 years with active COVID-19.

The CDR3 is CASSSSLSGRYGELFF. The CDR3 DNA sequence: TGTGCCAGCAGCTCTTCTTTATCCGGGAGGTATGGGGAGCTGTTTTTT. The chain carries TRBV5-4 and TRBJ2-2; 7 bases align to TRBD2. The V and J ends lost 3 bases and 8 bases, in that order; junction bases with no gene match: 13. Per germline, CDR1 SGHNT and CDR2 YYREEE (reference sequence). CDR3 length: 16 amino acids. The entire variable domain, with the rest obtained from reference TRBV5-4 and TRBJ2-2, is as follows: ETGVTQSPTHLIKTRGQQVTLRCSSQSGHNTVSWYQQALGQGPQFIFQYYREEENGRGNFPPRFSGLQFPNYSSELNVNALELDDSALYLCASSSSLSGRYGELFFGEGSRLTVL.

The J gene is TRBJ1-2, the V gene TRBV29-1, with 7 bases that match TRBD1. The J segment lost 5 bases and the V segment lost 4 bases, leaving 10 bases of the junction unmatched. The CDR3 has 14 residues. CDR1 and CDR2 (germline): SQVTM, ANQGSEA. This chain's CDR3 is CSVVGTASMYGYTF. CDR3 DNA: TGCAGCGTTGTCGGGACAGCGTCTATGTATGGCTACACCTTC. The full variable domain, its missing parts supplied by reference TRBV29-1 and TRBJ1-2, is SAVISQKPSRDICQRGTSLTIQCQVDSQVTMMFWYRQQPGQSLTLIATANQGSEATYESGFVIDKFPISRPNLTFSTLTVSNMSPEDSSIYLCSVVGTASMYGYTFGSGTRLTVV.

V gene TRBV28 combines with J gene TRBJ2-7, with 8 bases that match TRBD2. The V gene's germline CDR1 is MDHEN and CDR2 SYDVKM. J gave up 4 bases and V 3 bases, and 5 bases lay outside the gene matches. The CDR3 has 14 amino acids. This CDR3 is CASSFGGVVYEQYF. The CDR3 DNA is TGTGCCAGCAGTTTCGGGGGGGTTGTTTACGAGCAGTACTTC.

The chain has TRBV7-9 and TRBJ2-1; 7 bases match TRBD1. V lost 5 bases and J lost 6; bases outside the gene matches: 7. The germline V gene encodes CDR1 SEHNR and CDR2 FQNEAQ (reference sequence). The length of the CDR3 is 14 residues. The CDR3: CASSLSGTVNEQFF. The DNA for the CDR3 is TGTGCCAGCAGCCTATCCGGGACAGTCAATGAGCAGTTCTTC.

CDR3 sequence: CASSHGGRGGSTNEQFF. The CDR3 nucleotides read TGCGCCAGCAGCCACGGAGGTCGCGGGGGGTCCACGAATGAGCAGTTCTTC. The chain has TRBV4-1 and TRBJ2-1; 8 bases are shared with TRBD2. V was pared by 3 bases and J by 7 bases, with 14 bases of the junction left unmatched. CDR1 is MGHRA and CDR2 is YSYEKL in the germline V gene. There are 17 residues in the CDR3.

The chain recombines TRBV21-1 with TRBJ1-2; no check of the table's D call, TRBD1, against the DNA was made. TRBV21-1 is described as a pseudogene. The CDR3 sequence is 13 residues long. The CDR3 nucleotides read TGTGCCAGCAGACCGGGACAGCCCTATGGCTACACCTTC. Its protein product is CASRPGQPYGYTF.

The V gene is TRBV5-1, the J gene TRBJ1-5; 8 bases fit TRBD1. This CDR3 region has 16 residues. With 0 bases clipped from V and 4 bases from J, the junction kept 6 bases outside the gene matches. In germline, CDR1 is SGHRS, CDR2 YFSETQ. CDR3 sequence reads: CASSLAPGGLNQPQHF. In DNA, the CDR3 is TGCGCCAGCAGCTTGGCCCCAGGGGGCCTTAATCAGCCCCAGCATTTT.

The chain links TRBV18 to TRBJ2-7; 12 bases align to TRBD2. CDR1 and CDR2 (germline): KGHSH, LQKENI. This CDR3 has 21 residues. Trimming removed 3 bases from V and 2 bases from J; junction bases left unmatched: 20. As DNA, the CDR3 is TGTGCCAGCTCACCGGGATCGGGGACTAGCGGGCTTGCGAGTGGCGCCTACGAGCAGTACTTC. Translating it yields CASSPGSGTSGLASGAYEQYF.

The chain has TRBV7-2 and TRBJ2-1; 9 nucleotides align to TRBD2. The CDR3 spans 13 residues. V gave up 5 bases and J gave up 9 bases; unmatched junction bases: 5. The germline gives CDR1 SGHTA, CDR2 FQGNSA. CDR3 loop: CASSPAGGGEQFF. The CDR3, as DNA: TGTGCCAGCAGCCCCGCGGGGGGGGGTGAGCAGTTCTTC.

This rearrangement joins TRBV4-1 to TRBJ1-6; tentatively, D is TRBD1 (5 bases). The CDR3 is made up of 15 amino acids. With 1 base removed from V and 11 bases from J, the gap between germline ends came to 15 bases. Germline values: CDR1 MGHRA, CDR2 YSYEKL. CDR3 in DNA: TGCGCCAGCAGCCAAGTTGGCAGGGAGGTTACACCCCTCCACTTT. Protein product: CASSQVGREVTPLHF.

This sequence joins TRBV23-1 and TRBJ1-1, with 7 nucleotides matching TRBD1. TRBV23-1 has ORF status, its function being uncertain. This CDR3 is built from 16 residues. With 2 bases clipped from V and 1 base from J, the junction kept 7 bases outside the gene matches. CDR3 residues: CASSQRGLGKNTEAFF. The CDR3 DNA is TGCGCCAGCAGTCAAAGGGGGCTTGGGAAGAACACTGAAGCTTTCTTT.

V is TRBV27 and J is TRBJ2-3; 9 nucleotides agree with TRBD1. The CDR3 runs to 15 residues. The germline V gene encodes CDR1 MNHEY and CDR2 SMNVEV (reference sequence). V trimming: 6 bases; J trimming: 5 bases; junction bases outside the gene matches: 9. The CDR3: CASSPETGGRDTQYF. The CDR3 DNA reads TGTGCCAGCAGCCCCGAAACAGGGGGCAGAGATACGCAGTATTTT.

In regard to this clone: This sample includes further DNA sequences coding for the same CDR3. DNA for the CDR3: TGTGCCACCAGTGATCCCGGGACAGGAGACAATGAGCAGTTCTTC. Translation gives CATSDPGTGDNEQFF. The chain employs TRBV24-1 and TRBJ2-1; 8 nucleotides line up with TRBD1. V lost 3 bases, J lost 5 bases, and 5 bases stayed unmatched. Germline CDR1 reads KGHDR; CDR2 reads SFDVKD. The CDR3 spans 15 residues.

The rearrangement uses TRBV7-8 and TRBJ1-4, with 7 positions matching TRBD1. The CDR3 sequence is 15 residues long. The V segment lost 1 base and the J segment 4 bases; nucleotides outside the gene matches: 3. CDR1 SGHVS and CDR2 FQNEAQ come from the germline V gene. The CDR3 here is CASSLDGQVNEKLFF. The DNA of the CDR3 is TGTGCCAGCAGCTTAGATGGACAGGTTAATGAAAAACTGTTTTTT.

This chain connects TRBV19 to TRBJ2-3; unclear D gene. Germline V gene sequence: CDR1 LNHDA, CDR2 SQIVND (reference sequence). The CDR3 length is 13 residues. V was shortened by 5 bases and J by 5 bases, with 11 bases between the two germline ends. CDR3 nucleotides: TGTGCCAGTAGTTGGCGACGAGGAGATACGCAGTATTTT. It translates to CASSWRRGDTQYF.